One sample yielded the 11 T cell receptor beta chains listed below, sequenced in a study of a mutant IDH1 vaccine in newly diagnosed glioma. The data were produced by immunoSEQ multiplex PCR, yet TCRdb's version contains in-frame clones alone and is incomplete. The profile shows approximately 100,000 clones, approximately 89% of them singletons. Their recognized antigens are unknown. Time point indicated: week 47, end of study. Each dose delivered 300 ug of mutant IDH1 20-mer peptide subcutaneously with imiquimod. Specimen: PBMCs, collected from a glioma patient whose treatment included an IDH1 peptide vaccine. The receptors originated from a woman aged 45 to 65 with glioma.

This clone was recorded a few times. CDR3 sequence: CASSLKAVLGLRETQYF. DNA of the CDR3: TGTGCCAGCAGCTTAAAGGCTGTTTTGGGGTTACGAGAGACCCAGTACTTC. The chain carries TRBV7-3 and TRBJ2-5; D is uncertain. Germline V gives CDR1 SGHTA, CDR2 FQGTGA. V was clipped by 1 base and J by 4 bases, with 19 bases between them. The CDR3 has 17 amino acids.

CDR3 DNA sequence: TGTGCCAGCAGTTTGGGACTAGCTAACACCGGGGAGCTGTTTTTT. It is translated as CASSLGLANTGELFF. V usage is TRBV6-5 and J usage is TRBJ2-2; 9 nucleotides match TRBD2. In germline, CDR1 is MNHEY, CDR2 SVGAGI. The CDR3 spans 15 residues. Unmatched junction bases numbered 2, after V lost 4 bases and J lost 2 bases.

On this clone itself: At one end the junction does not follow the germline gene, possibly because of a read error. The DNA of the CDR3 is TGTGCCAGCAGCTTAGGCCCAGAAGGCTTC. Its translation: CASSLGPEGF. This chain links TRBV7-9 with TRBJ1-2; unclear D gene. CDR3 length: 10 amino acids. Germline V lookup: CDR1 SEHNR, CDR2 FQNEAQ (reference sequence). The whole variable domain, remainder taken from reference TRBV7-9 and TRBJ1-2, is DTGVSQNPRHKITKRGQNVTFRCDPISEHNRLYWYRQTLGQGPEFLTYFQNEAQLEKSRLLSDRFSAERPKGSFSTLEIQRTEQGDSAMYLCASSLGPEGFGSGTRLTVV.

This chain joins TRBV27 and TRBJ1-3; the D is unclear. Trimming took off 5 bases at V and 1 base at J, with 9 bases between the two ends. The CDR3 spans 14 residues. Germline assignment: CDR1 MNHEY and CDR2 SMNVEV (reference sequence). In DNA, the CDR3 is TGTGCCAGCAGTCAAGGGAGTTCTGGAAACACCATATATTTT. Its translation: CASSQGSSGNTIYF.

The chain's CDR3 is CASSSLGQGDYNEQFF. DNA of the CDR3: TGTGCCAGCTCCTCCCTGGGACAGGGGGACTACAATGAGCAGTTCTTC. This chain uses TRBV18 with TRBJ2-1, with 11 bases lining up with TRBD1. CDR1 and CDR2 from the germline V gene are KGHSH and LQKENI. This CDR3 region has 16 residues. Trimming removed 6 bases from V and 3 bases from J; junction bases left unmatched: 7.

The chain carries TRBV29-1 and TRBJ2-7, with TRBD1 as a possible D gene (5 bases). The germline V gene encodes CDR1 SQVTM and CDR2 ANQGSEA. There are 14 residues in the CDR3. Trimming removed 0 bases at V and 3 bases at J, with 12 bases between. The CDR3 sequence is CSVEDGQGSYEQYF. CDR3 in DNA: TGCAGCGTTGAAGATGGGCAGGGTAGCTACGAGCAGTACTTC.

The rearrangement joins TRBV27 to TRBJ1-6; D gene uncertain. The germline CDR1 and CDR2 sequences are MNHEY and SMNVEV (reference sequence). V was pared by 2 bases and J by 12 bases, with 11 bases between. The CDR3 covers 13 residues. The CDR3 nucleotides read TGTGCCAGCAGTTTAACCTTTTATGAACCCCTCCACTTT. It encodes CASSLTFYEPLHF.

The chain links TRBV5-1 to TRBJ2-1; D gene uncertain. V shed 4 bases and J shed 8 bases, with 19 bases lying between them. CDR1 is SGHRS and CDR2 is YFSETQ in the germline V gene. The CDR3 consists of 15 residues. CDR3 residues: CASSPSVASRDEQFF. The CDR3 DNA is TGCGCCAGCAGCCCGTCGGTGGCTAGTCGGGATGAGCAGTTCTTC.

The chain carries TRBV7-9 and TRBJ2-7, with TRBD2 matching over 11 bases. Per the germline V gene, CDR1 is SEHNR and CDR2 is FQNEAQ (reference sequence). CDR3 length: 15 amino acids. After removal of 5 bases from V and 3 bases from J, the junction contained 6 bases not matched to a gene. The CDR3 DNA follows: TGTGCCAGCAGCCGTAGCGGGAGGGCCAACTACGAGCAGTACTTC. Protein: CASSRSGRANYEQYF.

This clone appeared a few times. This chain connects TRBV28 to TRBJ1-5; D ambiguous. Germline V gene sequence: CDR1 MDHEN, CDR2 SYDVKM. The CDR3 consists of 14 residues. V gave up 2 bases and J gave up 9 bases, with 14 bases separating them. CDR3 protein: CASSLMTAIRPQHF. The CDR3 DNA follows: TGTGCCAGCAGTTTAATGACCGCGATCCGGCCCCAGCATTTT. The whole variable domain, filled in from reference TRBV28 and TRBJ1-5, reads DVKVTQSSRYLVKRTGEKVFLECVQDMDHENMFWYRQDPGLGLRLIYFSYDVKMKEKGDIPEGYSVSREKKERFSLILESASTNQTSMYLCASSLMTAIRPQHFGDGTRLSIL.

V is TRBV5-1 and J is TRBJ2-1; 11 bases line up with TRBD2. CDR3 length: 12 amino acids. The ends lost 4 bases at V and 12 bases at J; junction bases unmatched: 3. Germline V lookup: CDR1 SGHRS, CDR2 YFSETQ. The CDR3 is CASSVSGGGQFF. CDR3 in DNA: TGCGCCAGCAGCGTTAGCGGGGGGGGGCAGTTCTTC. The complete variable domain, with remaining parts taken from reference TRBV5-1 and TRBJ2-1, reads KAGVTQTPRYLIKTRGQQVTLSCSPISGHRSVSWYQQTPGQGLQFLFEYFSETQRNKGNFPGRFSGRQFSNSRSEMNVSTLELGDSALYLCASSVSGGGQFFGPGTRLTVL.